This T cell receptor (beta chain) is drawn from a study of beta chain features in type 1 diabetes. Study background: Cell yields, age and gender were similar between patients and healthy donors. Whole-study results and caveats: It was possible that PCR favored shorter templates, equally so in patients and controls. Insertions were fewer and deletions more numerous at VDJ junctions in type 1 diabetes patients. Any HLA effect on TCRB rearrangement was left unresolved by small sub-analyses. Type 1 diabetes patients had moderately but significantly shorter TCRB CDR3s in all four CD4+ subsets.

Of note for this clone: Its target is not known.

Sequenced material consisted of expressed TCRB transcripts (all of the isolated RNA was reverse transcribed). The protocol was immunoSEQ multiplex PCR, while the TCRdb copy is restricted to in-frame clones and leaves out a portion. The repertoire includes nearly 700,000 clones, 13% of them detected once, and approximately 0.022% sits in the top ten. The CDR3 has 15 amino acids. Germline lookup yields CDR1 LGHNT and CDR2 FRNRAP. V lost 2 bases, J lost 1 base, and 12 bases lay in between. Material: naive CD4+ T cells from blood. The sequence was obtained from a young man with type 1 diabetes. The J gene is TRBJ2-7, the V gene TRBV12-5; perhaps TRBD1 as D (7 bases). CDR3 in DNA: TGTGCTAGTGGTTTGTTCCAGGGGGGATCCTACGAGCAGTACTTC. Encoded protein: CASGLFQGGSYEQYF.